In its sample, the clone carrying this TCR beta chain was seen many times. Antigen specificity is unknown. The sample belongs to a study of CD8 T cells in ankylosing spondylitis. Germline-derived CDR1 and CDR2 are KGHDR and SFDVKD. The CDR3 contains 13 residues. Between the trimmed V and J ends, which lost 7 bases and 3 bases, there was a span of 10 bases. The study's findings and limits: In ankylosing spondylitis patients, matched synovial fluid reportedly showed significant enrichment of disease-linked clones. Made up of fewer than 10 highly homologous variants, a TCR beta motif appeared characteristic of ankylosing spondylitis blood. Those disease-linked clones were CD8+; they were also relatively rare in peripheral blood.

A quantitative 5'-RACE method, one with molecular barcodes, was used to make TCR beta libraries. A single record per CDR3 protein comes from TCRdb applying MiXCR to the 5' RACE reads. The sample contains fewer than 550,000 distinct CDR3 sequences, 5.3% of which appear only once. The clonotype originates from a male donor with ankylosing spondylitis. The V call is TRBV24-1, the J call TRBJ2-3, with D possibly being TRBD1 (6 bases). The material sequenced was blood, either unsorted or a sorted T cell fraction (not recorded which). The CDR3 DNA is TGTGCCACCAGGGACACAGGGACAGATACGCAGTATTTT. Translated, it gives CATRDTGTDTQYF.